The 16 T cell receptor beta chains below all came from one sample that was sequenced in a study of blood T cell repertoires in COVID-19. Produced via immunoSEQ multiplex PCR; TCRdb's table is partial and in-frame only. Of roughly 120,000 clones listed, approximately 80% are singletons. Sequenced input: peripheral blood. All receptors come from a man between 65 and 85 years old with acute or convalescent COVID-19.

The chain joins TRBV30 to TRBJ2-3; 7 bases fit TRBD2. CDR1 and CDR2 (germline): GTSNPN, SVGIG (reference sequence). The CDR3 totals 16 residues. Trimming cost V 0 bases and J 2 bases; bases outside gene matches: 8. The CDR3 region is CAWSVLAGVYTDTQYF. The CDR3 DNA sequence: TGTGCCTGGAGTGTACTGGCGGGGGTTTACACAGATACGCAGTATTTT. The full variable domain, with the rest looked up from reference TRBV30 and TRBJ2-3, is SQTIHQWPATLVQPVGSPLSLECTVEGTSNPNLYWYRQAAGRGLQLLFYSVGIGQISSEVPQNLSASRPQDRQFILSSKKLLLSDSGFYLCAWSVLAGVYTDTQYFGPGTRLTVL.

The rearrangement links TRBV6-5 to TRBJ2-7, with TRBD1 matching over 12 bases. Per germline, CDR1 MNHEY and CDR2 SVGAGI. V shed 1 base, J shed 7 bases, and the junction held 5 bases outside the gene matches. The CDR3 length is 15 residues. CDR3 amino acids: CASSYFGTGGKEQYF. The CDR3, as DNA: TGTGCCAGCAGTTACTTCGGGACAGGGGGCAAAGAGCAGTACTTC.

The V gene is TRBV19, the J gene TRBJ1-2; D unclear. The CDR3 has 14 amino acids. From germline, CDR1 is LNHDA and CDR2 SQIVND (reference sequence). The V end lost 3 bases, the J end lost 4 bases, and 12 bases lay between the germline ends. For the CDR3, the DNA is TGTGCCAGTAGTATCCCCACGGGATCCTATGGCTACACCTTC. It encodes CASSIPTGSYGYTF.

The chain uses TRBV11-2 and TRBJ1-5; TRBD1 is a possible D gene (6 bases). The CDR3 extends over 18 amino acids. Germline V lookup: CDR1 SGHAT, CDR2 FQNNGV. V lost 1 base to trimming and J lost 1 base, with 17 bases between them. DNA for the CDR3: TGTGCCAGCAGCTTAGGTACAGGGTGGCCCCGCAGCAATCAGCCCCAGCATTTT. This encodes CASSLGTGWPRSNQPQHF.

The chain recombines TRBV5-5 with TRBJ2-3, with TRBD1 matching 9 bases. V lost 4 bases to trimming and J lost 4 bases; unmatched junction nucleotides: 13. CDR3 length: 17 amino acids. Germline loops: CDR1 SGHKS, CDR2 YYEKEE (reference sequence). CDR3 sequence reads: CASSPRKDRGASDTQYF. CDR3 nucleotide sequence: TGTGCCAGCAGCCCCAGAAAGGACAGGGGCGCCTCAGATACGCAGTATTTT.

This clone has a handful of counts. V gene TRBV6-4 combines with J gene TRBJ2-2; possible D gene TRBD1, 5 bases. The germline gives CDR1 MRHNA, CDR2 SNTAGT. The CDR3 totals 13 residues. Trimming shortened V by 5 bases and J by 3 bases, and 7 bases separated the two germline ends. CDR3 in amino acids: CASSSGHTGELFF. In nucleotides, the CDR3 is TGTGCCAGCAGTTCAGGGCACACCGGGGAGCTGTTTTTT.

The chain recombines TRBV5-1 with TRBJ1-1, with 7 bases fitting TRBD1. The germline V gene encodes CDR1 SGHRS and CDR2 YFSETQ. The CDR3 is made up of 13 amino acids. Losses at the gene ends were 1 base for V and 5 bases for J; bases not matched to a gene: 2. CDR3 loop: CASSLPGGTEAFF. The CDR3 bases are TGCGCCAGCAGCTTGCCAGGGGGGACTGAAGCTTTCTTT. The full variable domain, in which reference TRBV5-1 and TRBJ1-1 provide the parts outside the CDR3, is KAGVTQTPRYLIKTRGQQVTLSCSPISGHRSVSWYQQTPGQGLQFLFEYFSETQRNKGNFPGRFSGRQFSNSRSEMNVSTLELGDSALYLCASSLPGGTEAFFGQGTRLTVV.

The gene calls are TRBV10-3 and TRBJ1-1; D remains ambiguous. This CDR3 has 11 amino acids. Trimming took 4 bases from V and 7 from J, leaving 7 bases between them. Germline loops: CDR1 ENHRY, CDR2 SYGVKD. CDR3 sequence (DNA): TGTGCCATCAGTGGAGCTGGTGAAGCTTTCTTT. Its protein product is CAISGAGEAFF.

V usage is TRBV3-1 (or the pseudogene TRBV3-2) and J usage is TRBJ1-6, with D tentatively TRBD1 (5 bases). Germline V lookup: CDR1 LGHDT, CDR2 YNNKEL (reference sequence). Trimming left V 4 bases short and J 9 bases short, with 16 bases between. The CDR3 has 15 residues. CDR3 DNA: TGTGCCAGCAGCCTCCGGCAGGGAGGGAGTTCACCCCTCCACTTT. This translates into CASSLRQGGSSPLHF.

The chain recombines TRBV6-5 with TRBJ1-1; 8 bases are shared with TRBD1. Trimming took 6 bases from V and 4 from J; bases not matched to a gene: 7. The CDR3 is 14 amino acids. Germline CDR1 is MNHEY and CDR2 is SVGAGI. The CDR3 here is CASREDRVSTEAFF. DNA of the CDR3: TGTGCCAGCAGAGAGGACAGGGTGAGCACTGAAGCTTTCTTT.

The chain has TRBV5-4 and TRBJ1-1; no clear D gene. Germline values: CDR1 SGHNT, CDR2 YYREEE (reference sequence). The CDR3 contains 15 residues. The V gene lost 6 bases and the J gene lost 0 bases, with 15 bases spanning the gap. CDR3 residues: CASTQDSAVNTEAFF. CDR3 bases: TGTGCCAGCACCCAGGATTCTGCCGTGAACACTGAAGCTTTCTTT.

This rearrangement joins TRBV2 to TRBJ1-6; D perhaps matches TRBD1 (6 bases). CDR1 and CDR2 from the germline V gene are SNHLY and FYNNEI. The CDR3 length is 14 residues. V was clipped by 4 bases and J by 9 bases, with 13 bases between them. The DNA for the CDR3 is TGTGCCAGCAGTGTAGGGACAATGGGTTCACCCCTCCACTTT. It specifies CASSVGTMGSPLHF.

This sequence joins TRBV27 and TRBJ2-7, with 13 bases lining up with TRBD2. The germline V gene has CDR1 MNHEY and CDR2 SMNVEV (reference sequence). CDR3 size: 16 residues. The trim removed 5 bases at V and 7 bases at J, leaving 11 bases unmatched. CDR3 bases: TGTGCCAGCAGTCCCAGACTAGCGGGGGGCTTATGGGAGCAGTACTTC. Translation gives CASSPRLAGGLWEQYF.

This chain uses TRBV4-2 with TRBJ2-4, with D possibly matching TRBD2 (5 bases). Trimming stripped 1 base from V and 8 bases from J, with 12 bases between. CDR3 length: 14 residues. The germline CDR1 and CDR2 sequences are LGHNA and YNFKEQ. CDR3 nucleotides: TGTGCCAGCAGCCAAGGTAGCGCCTCCCACATTCAGTACTTC. It specifies CASSQGSASHIQYF.

This chain links TRBV29-1 with TRBJ1-1; D ambiguous. This CDR3 is built from 17 residues. Looked up from germline, CDR1 is SQVTM and CDR2 is ANQGSEA. The ends were cut back, 7 bases at V and 1 base at J, with 25 bases in the middle. The CDR3 loop is CSAVAGLVFNPNTEAFF. The CDR3 DNA reads as TGCAGCGCCGTTGCAGGTTTGGTGTTTAATCCGAACACTGAAGCTTTCTTT.

The CDR3 loop is CASSTGGAGAEKLFF. CDR3 bases: TGTGCCAGCAGCACAGGGGGCGCTGGGGCTGAAAAACTGTTTTTT. This sequence joins TRBV6-5 and TRBJ1-4; 9 bases line up with TRBD1. Unmatched junction bases numbered 9, after V lost 6 bases and J lost 7 bases. The germline V gene encodes CDR1 MNHEY and CDR2 SVGAGI. The CDR3 covers 15 residues.